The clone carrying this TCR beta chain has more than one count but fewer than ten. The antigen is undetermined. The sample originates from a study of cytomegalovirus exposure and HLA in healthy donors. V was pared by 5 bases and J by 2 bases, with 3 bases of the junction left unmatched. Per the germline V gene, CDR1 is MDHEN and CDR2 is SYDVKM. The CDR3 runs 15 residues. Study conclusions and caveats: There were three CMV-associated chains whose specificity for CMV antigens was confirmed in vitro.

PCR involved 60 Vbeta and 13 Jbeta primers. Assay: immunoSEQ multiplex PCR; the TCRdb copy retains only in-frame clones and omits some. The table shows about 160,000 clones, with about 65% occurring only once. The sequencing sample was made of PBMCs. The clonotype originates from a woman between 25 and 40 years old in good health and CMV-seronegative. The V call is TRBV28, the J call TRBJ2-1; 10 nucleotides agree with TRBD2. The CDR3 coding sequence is TGTGCCAGCAGTGTTAGCGGGAGGCCCTACAATGAGCAGTTCTTC. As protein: CASSVSGRPYNEQFF.